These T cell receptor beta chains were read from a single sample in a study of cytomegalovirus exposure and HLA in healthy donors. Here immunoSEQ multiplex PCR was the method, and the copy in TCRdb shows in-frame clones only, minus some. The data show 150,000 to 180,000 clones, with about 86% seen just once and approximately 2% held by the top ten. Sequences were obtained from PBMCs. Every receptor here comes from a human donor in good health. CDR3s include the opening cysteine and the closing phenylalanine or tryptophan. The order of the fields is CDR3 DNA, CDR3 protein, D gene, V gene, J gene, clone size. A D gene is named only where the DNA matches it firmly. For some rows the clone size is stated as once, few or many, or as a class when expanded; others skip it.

TGTGCCAGCAGTTTAGAAGCCAGGTCAACCTACGAGCAGTACTTC	CASSLEARSTYEQYF	.	TRBV27	TRBJ2-7	.
TGTGCCAGCAGCTTAGCGAGCCTAAGGGACAGGGGGAATGGTGGCTACACCTTC	CASSLASLRDRGNGGYTF	TRBD1	TRBV7-8	TRBJ1-2	.
TGTGCCAGCAGTGCCTCCCCCAGGGGACAGGGCTACAATCAGCCCCAGCATTTT	CASSASPRGQGYNQPQHF	TRBD1	TRBV27	TRBJ1-5	.
TGTGCCAGCAGACGGGACACCGGCTCGAATTCACCCCTCCACTTT	CASRRDTGSNSPLHF	.	TRBV6-1	TRBJ1-6	.
TGTGCCAGTAGTATACGGGGGGGTACTGAAGCTTTCTTT	CASSIRGGTEAFF	.	TRBV19	TRBJ1-1	.
TGTGCCAGTAGTCCCGGACTAGCGGGTATCACAGATACGCAGTATTTT	CASSPGLAGITDTQYF	TRBD2	TRBV19	TRBJ2-3	.
TGTGCCAGCAGCCGGGACAGGGTCTACGAGCAGTACTTC	CASSRDRVYEQYF	TRBD1	TRBV6-6	TRBJ2-7	.
TGTGCCAGCAGTCCCCGAGGCCTAAGCTCCTACGAGCAGTACTTC	CASSPRGLSSYEQYF	.	TRBV28	TRBJ2-7	few
TGTGCCAGCATCAGTGGAACAGGGGGAAGGACTGAAGCTTTCTTT	CASISGTGGRTEAFF	TRBD1	TRBV6-1	TRBJ1-1	.
TGTGCCAGCAGCCCCGTTGGCGGGAGAAGCAATGAGCAGTTCTTC	CASSPVGGRSNEQFF	TRBD2	TRBV7-8	TRBJ2-1	.